This TCR beta chain comes out of a study of blood T cell repertoires in COVID-19. Seattle enrolled patients during active infection and tracked them longitudinally. Trimming removed 2 bases from V and 6 bases from J; junction bases left unmatched: 6. CDR1 is SGHAT, CDR2 FQNNGV, per germline. This CDR3 comprises 14 residues. Profiling relied on immunoSEQ multiplex PCR, and the TCRdb table lists in-frame clones only, not all of them. This table has about 370,000 clones, more than 70% appearing once. J is TRBJ2-7 and V is TRBV11-2; 8 nucleotides match TRBD2. The sequence came from a young woman with COVID-19, enrolled during active disease. The specimen sequenced was peripheral blood. The CDR3 DNA reads TGTGCCAGCAGCTTATCCCGGGGGGGCCGCGAGCAGTACTTC. Translated: CASSLSRGGREQYF. Full variable domain (rest looked up from reference TRBV11-2 and TRBJ2-7): EAGVAQSPRYKIIEKRQSVAFWCNPISGHATLYWYQQILGQGPKLLIQFQNNGVVDDSQLPKDRFSAERLKGVDSTLKIQPAKLEDSAVYLCASSLSRGGREQYFGPGTRLTVT.